A single sample gave rise to the 30 T cell receptor beta chains below, sequenced in a study of cytomegalovirus exposure and HLA in healthy donors (dated by TCRdb to 2016 to 2017). The library was made by the immunoSEQ multiplex PCR assay. A mixture of 60 forward primers for TCR Vbeta segments and 13 reverse primers for TCR Jbeta segments was used in the multiplex PCR. TCRdb provides this immuneACCESS table in a form limited to in-frame rearrangements. Some clones are lacking; in checked studies, under half of them reflect an unresolved V gene, and why the rest are absent is not known. Here the sample has around 150,000 clones; 68% occur a single time. The top ten clonotypes cover less than 1.5% of the sample. The source material was PBMCs. The receptors stem from a man in his forties or fifties in good health and CMV-seronegative.

About this clone: An end of the junction differs from the germline gene, which may be a read error. This chain joins TRBV7-7 and TRBJ2-5; 11 nucleotides align to TRBD1. CDR1 is SSHAT, CDR2 FNYEAQ, per germline (reference sequence). The CDR3 consists of 13 residues. CDR3 DNA sequence: TGTGCTAGCAGCCGGACAGGGGGCGAGACCCAGTACTTC. This encodes CASSRTGGETQYF.

The chain carries TRBV2 and TRBJ2-1; D remains unclear. This CDR3 spans 11 amino acids. In germline, CDR1 is SNHLY, CDR2 FYNNEI. V was clipped by 7 bases and J by 7 bases, with 8 bases between them. The CDR3: CASTQRNEQFF. Here the CDR3 DNA reads TGTGCCAGCACCCAGAGGAATGAGCAGTTCTTC.

In its sample, this clone was seen once. The chain employs TRBV7-6 and TRBJ1-1; D is undetermined. The CDR3 is made up of 15 amino acids. Trimming left V 2 bases short and J 5 bases short, with 15 bases between. From germline, CDR1 is SGHVS and CDR2 FNYEAQ. In DNA, the CDR3 is TGTGCCAGCAGCTTAACCCAGGAAGGAAGAACTGAAGCTTTCTTT. This encodes CASSLTQEGRTEAFF.

With regard to this clone: Other DNA sequences within the sample encode an identical CDR3. The chain carries TRBV29-1 and TRBJ2-3; D uncertain. The V end was cut by 0 bases, the J end by 0 bases, with 4 bases between. In germline, CDR1 is SQVTM, CDR2 ANQGSEA. The CDR3 is 13 residues long. The DNA of the CDR3 is TGCAGCGTTGAAGACCCTAGCACAGATACGCAGTATTTT. This translates into CSVEDPSTDTQYF.

The chain is built from TRBV5-1 and TRBJ1-2; 10 bases line up with TRBD1. CDR3 length equals 17 residues. The germline V gene encodes CDR1 SGHRS and CDR2 YFSETQ. V lost 3 bases to trimming and J lost 6 bases; unmatched junction nucleotides: 14. CDR3 sequence: CASSSRDRGSSINGYTF. The CDR3 bases are TGCGCCAGCAGCTCCCGGGACAGGGGATCCTCTATCAATGGCTACACCTTC.

The chain carries TRBV7-2 and TRBJ2-7; TRBD1 aligns across 7 bases. V trimming: 1 base; J trimming: 3 bases; junction bases outside the gene matches: 6. This CDR3 has 15 residues. Germline values: CDR1 SGHTA, CDR2 FQGNSA. The CDR3 loop is CASSLEQGSHYEQYF. In DNA form, the CDR3 reads TGTGCCAGCAGCTTAGAACAGGGGTCTCACTACGAGCAGTACTTC.

This chain links TRBV15 with TRBJ2-5; possible D gene TRBD1, 5 bases. Germline assignment: CDR1 LNHNV and CDR2 YYDKDF (reference sequence). This CDR3 spans 14 amino acids. The V and J ends lost 4 bases and 5 bases respectively, with 14 bases between them. DNA of the CDR3: TGTGCCACCAGCACTCCAGGGTCTAGGGAGACCCAGTACTTC. It codes for CATSTPGSRETQYF. The whole variable domain, remainder taken from reference TRBV15 and TRBJ2-5, is DAMVIQNPRYQVTQFGKPVTLSCSQTLNHNVMYWYQQKSSQAPKLLFHYYDKDFNNEADTPDNFQSRRPNTSFCFLDIRSPGLGDTAMYLCATSTPGSRETQYFGPGTRLLVL.

This rearrangement joins TRBV6-6 to TRBJ2-7; 8 nucleotides line up with TRBD1. CDR3 length: 14 amino acids. The V and J ends lost 5 bases and 6 bases, in that order; junction bases with no gene match: 9. CDR1 MNHNY and CDR2 SVGAGI come from the germline V gene (reference sequence). The CDR3 DNA follows: TGTGCCAGCAGTGGCGGCATTACAGGGGGCGAGCAGTACTTC. Translating it yields CASSGGITGGEQYF.

The rearrangement links TRBV28 to TRBJ1-2, with 7 bases lining up with TRBD1. Germline-derived CDR1 and CDR2 are MDHEN and SYDVKM. The CDR3 is 13 amino acids. V dropped 6 bases and J dropped 3; count of bases not matched to a gene: 4. This chain's CDR3 is CASSPGQYYGYTF. The CDR3 DNA reads TGTGCCAGCAGCCCGGGACAGTACTATGGCTACACCTTC.

This chain connects TRBV25-1 to TRBJ1-2; 10 nucleotides line up with TRBD1. Losses at the gene ends were 3 bases for V and 2 bases for J; bases not matched to a gene: 3. CDR3 length: 15 residues. CDR1 is MGHDK and CDR2 is SYGVNS in the germline V gene. CDR3 DNA sequence: TGTGCCAGCAGTGAGGGGACAGGGGCCAACTATGGCTACACCTTC. Translation: CASSEGTGANYGYTF.

The chain links TRBV28 to TRBJ2-7; the D is unclear. V lost 4 bases to trimming and J lost 3 bases, with 4 bases between them. CDR3 length equals 11 residues. Looked up from germline, CDR1 is MDHEN and CDR2 is SYDVKM. The CDR3: CASSSLYEQYF. In DNA, the CDR3 is TGTGCCAGCAGTTCCCTCTACGAGCAGTACTTC.

On this clone: The sample holds other DNA sequences that translate to the same CDR3. J is TRBJ1-3 and V is TRBV6-5; possibly TRBD1 for D (5 bases). This CDR3 spans 15 amino acids. CDR1 and CDR2 (germline): MNHEY, SVGAGI. The V end lost 2 bases, the J end lost 0 bases, and 8 bases lay between the germline ends. DNA of the CDR3: TGTGCCAGCAGTTACAGGGGCAACTCTGGAAACACCATATATTTT. This encodes CASSYRGNSGNTIYF.

The chain links TRBV25-1 to TRBJ1-2; tentative D call: TRBD1 (5 bases). Germline V CDR1 and CDR2: MGHDK, SYGVNS. Trimming left V 1 base short and J 3 bases short, with 18 bases between. CDR3 length: 17 residues. Written as DNA, the CDR3 is TGTGCCAGCAGTGAATCAGCCCCTGGCAGGGTCCACTATGGCTACACCTTC. Its protein is CASSESAPGRVHYGYTF.

Notes on this clone: The germline gene is not matched at one end of the junction; a read error may be the cause. V is TRBV7-9 and J is TRBJ1-2; D is unclear. CDR1 and CDR2 from the germline V gene are SEHNR and FQNEAQ (reference sequence). This CDR3 has 12 amino acids. The CDR3 sequence: CSSTRAGYGYTF. CDR3 DNA sequence: TGTTCCAGCACCCGAGCGGGCTATGGCTACACCTTC.

This clone turned up a few times. This chain links TRBV28 with TRBJ1-5; D is possibly TRBD1 (5 bases). The CDR3 sequence is 15 residues long. V was clipped by 2 bases and J by 3 bases, with 11 bases between them. Germline-derived CDR1 and CDR2 are MDHEN and SYDVKM. CDR3 bases: TGTGCCAGCAGTTTACCCCGGACATTCAATCAGCCCCAGCATTTT. Its translation: CASSLPRTFNQPQHF.

This clone was counted a single time. The rearrangement links TRBV5-6 to TRBJ2-5, with D possibly TRBD2 on 7 matching bases. The germline V and J ends were trimmed by 3 bases and 4 bases, with 22 bases remaining between them. Per germline, CDR1 SGHDT and CDR2 YYEEEE. The CDR3 consists of 17 residues. The CDR3, as DNA: TGTGCCAGCAGCTGGGGGTGGGGGGGGGCGCTGGGAGAGACCCAGTACTTC. Residues: CASSWGWGGALGETQYF.

The chain links TRBV5-1 to TRBJ1-2, with 7 bases lining up with TRBD1. The junction had 6 bases not matched to a gene; V was cut back by 0 bases and J by 7 bases. The CDR3 totals 14 residues. Germline CDR1 is SGHRS and CDR2 is YFSETQ. The CDR3 DNA sequence: TGCGCCAGCAGCTTGGAAGGCCGGGACAGTGGCTACACCTTC. Translating gives CASSLEGRDSGYTF.

V and J are TRBV28 and TRBJ1-5, with 12 bases identical to TRBD1. J gave up 11 bases and V 5 bases, and 7 bases lay outside the gene matches. The CDR3 totals 14 residues. Germline-derived CDR1 and CDR2 are MDHEN and SYDVKM. CDR3 sequence reads: CASSLRDRGHAQHF. Here the CDR3 DNA reads TGTGCCAGCAGTCTCCGGGACAGGGGGCATGCCCAGCATTTT. Together with reference TRBV28 and TRBJ1-5, the CDR3 gives the full variable domain: DVKVTQSSRYLVKRTGEKVFLECVQDMDHENMFWYRQDPGLGLRLIYFSYDVKMKEKGDIPEGYSVSREKKERFSLILESASTNQTSMYLCASSLRDRGHAQHFGDGTRLSIL.

The chain couples TRBV6-1 to TRBJ1-2; 9 nucleotides agree with TRBD1. V shed 8 bases and J 8 bases; nucleotides not matched to a gene: 6. Germline V gene sequence: CDR1 MNHNS, CDR2 SASEGT. CDR3 length equals 12 residues. This CDR3 reads CASGNRGLGYTF. CDR3 nucleotide sequence: TGTGCCAGCGGAAACAGGGGGCTAGGCTACACCTTC.

V usage is TRBV12-2 and J usage is TRBJ1-1; the table names TRBD1, a call not compared with the DNA. TRBV12-2 is labeled a pseudogene. CDR3 length equals 16 residues. The CDR3 DNA is TGTGCAAGTCGCTTAGCGCTCCACAGGGGGCGAACTGAAGCTTTCTTT. Encoded protein: CASRLALHRGRTEAFF.

This clone came up a few times. This chain links TRBV10-1 with TRBJ2-3; D gene uncertain. V was pared by 4 bases and J by 4 bases, with 15 bases between. The CDR3 spans 15 residues. CDR1 is WNHNN, CDR2 SYGVQD, per germline (reference sequence). The CDR3 protein is CASSGLPGEADTQYF. The CDR3 nucleotides read TGCGCCAGCAGTGGACTGCCTGGCGAGGCAGATACGCAGTATTTT.

V and J are TRBV4-1 and TRBJ2-3, with D possibly TRBD2 on 6 matching bases. Trimming shortened V by 4 bases and J by 5 bases, and 19 bases separated the two germline ends. This CDR3 region has 16 residues. CDR1 is MGHRA, CDR2 YSYEKL, per germline. The chain's CDR3 is CASSPEAGFPGDTQYF. The CDR3 nucleotides read TGCGCCAGCAGCCCAGAGGCGGGATTTCCCGGAGATACGCAGTATTTT.

This clone was seen a few times. The V gene is TRBV28, the J gene TRBJ2-1; TRBD2 matches at 12 bases. Germline CDR1 MDHEN, CDR2 SYDVKM. The CDR3 runs to 16 residues. With V trimmed by 6 bases and J by 9 bases, 12 bases remained unmatched. DNA of the CDR3: TGTGCCAGCAGACCCTCTAGCGGGGGGGCGTTTATTGAGCAGTTCTTC. As protein: CASRPSSGGAFIEQFF.

The rearrangement links TRBV2 to TRBJ1-6; 8 nucleotides agree with TRBD1. This CDR3 is 14 amino acids long. The J segment lost 4 bases and the V segment lost 6 bases, leaving 2 bases of the junction unmatched. Germline values: CDR1 SNHLY, CDR2 FYNNEI. This CDR3 is CASSWTGYNSPLHF. The DNA for the CDR3 is TGTGCCAGCAGCTGGACAGGGTATAATTCACCCCTCCACTTT.

V gene TRBV5-1 combines with J gene TRBJ2-1; the D gene is possibly TRBD1 (5 bases). The CDR3 totals 15 residues. Germline V gives CDR1 SGHRS, CDR2 YFSETQ. V lost 0 bases and J 1 base, leaving 8 bases between the germline ends. Here the CDR3 DNA reads TGCGCCAGCAGCTTGGGACAGCTTTCCTACAATGAGCAGTTCTTC. Translated, it gives CASSLGQLSYNEQFF.

J is TRBJ2-3 and V is TRBV6-1; a possible D gene is TRBD1 (6 bases). V was trimmed by 3 bases and J by 4 bases, leaving 11 bases between them. In germline, CDR1 is MNHNS, CDR2 SASEGT. This CDR3 is built from 14 residues. CDR3 in amino acids: CASSDGRGADTQYF. The DNA for the CDR3 is TGTGCCAGCAGTGATGGCAGGGGAGCAGATACGCAGTATTTT.

The gene calls are TRBV7-9 and TRBJ2-5; D is possibly TRBD1 (5 bases). The germline V and J ends were trimmed by 5 bases and 5 bases, with 15 bases remaining between them. Per the germline V gene, CDR1 is SEHNR and CDR2 is FQNEAQ (reference sequence). The CDR3 length is 14 residues. The CDR3 region is CASSPHPGKETQYF. The CDR3 nucleotides are TGTGCCAGCAGCCCACACCCAGGGAAGGAGACCCAGTACTTC.

This clone was found a few times. V and J are TRBV11-2 and TRBJ1-1; 8 bases align to TRBD1. V was clipped by 4 bases and J by 4 bases; unmatched bases: 5. Germline V gene lookup returns CDR1 SGHAT and CDR2 FQNNGV. The CDR3 contains 14 residues. The CDR3 is CASSSDRVFTEAFF. CDR3 nucleotide sequence: TGTGCCAGCAGCTCGGACAGGGTTTTCACTGAAGCTTTCTTT.

The chain carries TRBV6-1 and TRBJ1-5; 7 nucleotides match TRBD1. V shed 6 bases and J 5 bases; nucleotides not matched to a gene: 7. CDR1 and CDR2 from the germline V gene are MNHNS and SASEGT. The CDR3 is 14 amino acids. CDR3 DNA: TGTGCCAGCAGGAGACAGGGTGGGGATCAGCCCCAGCATTTT. Translated: CASRRQGGDQPQHF.

The chain uses TRBV28 and TRBJ1-1, with 7 bases that match TRBD1. Germline assignment: CDR1 MDHEN and CDR2 SYDVKM. Trimming cost V 6 bases and J 6 bases; bases outside gene matches: 7. The CDR3 sequence is 13 residues long. The CDR3 loop reads CASRMNRGAEAFF. DNA for the CDR3: TGTGCCAGCAGGATGAACAGGGGCGCTGAAGCTTTCTTT.